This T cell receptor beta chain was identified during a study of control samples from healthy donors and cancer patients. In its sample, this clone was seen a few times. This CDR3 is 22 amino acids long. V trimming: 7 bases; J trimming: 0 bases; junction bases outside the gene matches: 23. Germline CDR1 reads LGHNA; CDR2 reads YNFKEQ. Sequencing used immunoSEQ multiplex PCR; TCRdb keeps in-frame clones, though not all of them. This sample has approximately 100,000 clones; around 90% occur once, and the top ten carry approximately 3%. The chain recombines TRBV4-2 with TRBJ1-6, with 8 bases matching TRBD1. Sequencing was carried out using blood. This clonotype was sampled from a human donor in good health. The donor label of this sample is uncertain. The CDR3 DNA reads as TGTGCCAGCACCCACACGGTCCAAGGACAGGGAGTGGGGAGCTCCTATAATTCACCCCTCCACTTT. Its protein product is CASTHTVQGQGVGSSYNSPLHF.